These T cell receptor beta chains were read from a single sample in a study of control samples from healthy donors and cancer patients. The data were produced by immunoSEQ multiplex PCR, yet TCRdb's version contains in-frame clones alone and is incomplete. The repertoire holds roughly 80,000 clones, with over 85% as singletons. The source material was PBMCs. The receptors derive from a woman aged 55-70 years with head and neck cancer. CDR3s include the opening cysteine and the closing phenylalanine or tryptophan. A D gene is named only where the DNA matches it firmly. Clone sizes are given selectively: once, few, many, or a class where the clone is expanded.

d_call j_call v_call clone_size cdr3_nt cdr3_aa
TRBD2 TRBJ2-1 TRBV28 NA TGTGCCAGCAGTTTACGAGGCGGGAGTTCCAATGAGCAGTTCTTC CASSLRGGSSNEQFF
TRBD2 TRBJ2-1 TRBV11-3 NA TGTGCCAGCAGCTTAGGCGGGAGCTCCTACAATGAGCAGTTCTTC CASSLGGSSYNEQFF
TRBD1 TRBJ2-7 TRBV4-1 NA TGCGCCAGCAGTCGCGACAGGGGTTACGAGCAGTACTTC CASSRDRGYEQYF
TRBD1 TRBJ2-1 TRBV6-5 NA TGTGCCAGCAGTCGGGGACAGCTGTACAATGAGCAGTTCTTC CASSRGQLYNEQFF
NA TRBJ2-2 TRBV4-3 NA TGCGCCAGCAGCCAAGGCCCGGGGAGGAACACCGGGGAGCTGTTTTTT CASSQGPGRNTGELFF
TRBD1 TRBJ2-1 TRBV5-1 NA TGCGCCAGCTCCCAAGGGACAGTGACCTACAATGAGCAGTTCTTC CASSQGTVTYNEQFF
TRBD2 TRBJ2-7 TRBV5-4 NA TGTGCCAGCAGCTTACTAGCGGGAGAAAGTCGCAACGAGCAGTACTTC CASSLLAGESRNEQYF
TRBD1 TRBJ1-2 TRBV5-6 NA TGTGCCAGCAGCTTAAAAGCCCCGGGACAGATTTATGGCTACACCTTC CASSLKAPGQIYGYTF
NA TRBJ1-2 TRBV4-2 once TGTGCCAGCAGCCAAGTAGCTGGGGACGGGAACTATGGCTACACCTTC CASSQVAGDGNYGYTF
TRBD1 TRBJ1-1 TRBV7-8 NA TGTGCCAGCAGCGCCTCCGGGACAGCGTTCATGAACACTGAAGCTTTCTTT CASSASGTAFMNTEAFF
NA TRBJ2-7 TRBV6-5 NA TGTGCCAGCAGTTACTCAGATTCGATTTACGAGCAGTACTTC CASSYSDSIYEQYF
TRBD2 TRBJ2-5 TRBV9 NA TGTGCCAGCAGCGTAGGTAGCGGGAGTTGGGAGACCCAGTACTTC CASSVGSGSWETQYF
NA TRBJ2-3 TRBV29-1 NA TGCAGCGTTGACACAGATACGCAGTATTTT CSVDTDTQYF
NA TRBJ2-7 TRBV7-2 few TGTGCCAGCAGCGTCGGGCGGGACTCTCTCTACGAGCAGTACTTC CASSVGRDSLYEQYF
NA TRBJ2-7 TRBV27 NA TGTGCCAGCAGGACACATTACGAGCAGTACTTC CASRTHYEQYF
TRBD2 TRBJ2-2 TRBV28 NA TGTGCCAGCCGGCCTAGCGGGAGGGACACCGGGGAGCTGTTTTTT CASRPSGRDTGELFF
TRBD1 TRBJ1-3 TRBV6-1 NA TGTGCCAGCAGTGAAGCGATACATGGGACAGATAGATTTGGAGGCTCTGGAAACACCATATATTTT CASSEAIHGTDRFGGSGNTIYF
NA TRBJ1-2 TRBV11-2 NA TGTGCCAGCAGCTTAGGAGGTTCTGGTCGGTCCTATGGCTACACCTTC CASSLGGSGRSYGYTF
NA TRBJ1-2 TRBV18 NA TGTGCCAGCTCACCAGAACGGTGGTTCACGCGGGGAGCCAGGCCGTTATACTATGGCTACACCTTC CASSPERWFTRGARPLYYGYTF
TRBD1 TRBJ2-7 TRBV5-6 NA TGTGCCAGCAGCAGGGACAGGGGGCGTGTAGCGGGCGAGCAGTACTTC CASSRDRGRVAGEQYF
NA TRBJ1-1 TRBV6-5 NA TGTGCCAGCAGTATGGCAGGTGGGTTGGGGACTGAAGCTTTCTTT CASSMAGGLGTEAFF
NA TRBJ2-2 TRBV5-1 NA TGCGCCAGCACCGCAGGGGCAAACACCGGGGAGCTGTTTTTT CASTAGANTGELFF
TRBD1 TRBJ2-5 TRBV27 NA TGTGCCAGCATAGCAACAGGGGGCTCGAGGACCCAGTACTTC CASIATGGSRTQYF
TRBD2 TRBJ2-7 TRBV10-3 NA TGTGCCATCAGTGACCTGACTAGCGGGAACCGACTTTACGAGCAGTACTTC CAISDLTSGNRLYEQYF
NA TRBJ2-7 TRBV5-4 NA TGTGCCAGCAGCTTGAGGGGGTACCGTTCCGAGCAGTACTTC CASSLRGYRSEQYF
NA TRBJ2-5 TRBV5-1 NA TGCGCCAGCAGCTTGGTAGTTGGTGGGGGAGTAGAGACCCAGTACTTC CASSLVVGGGVETQYF
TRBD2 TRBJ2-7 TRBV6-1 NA TGTGCCAGCAGTGAAGCGTCACTAGCGACGAAGCAAAGGGAGCAGTACTTC CASSEASLATKQREQYF